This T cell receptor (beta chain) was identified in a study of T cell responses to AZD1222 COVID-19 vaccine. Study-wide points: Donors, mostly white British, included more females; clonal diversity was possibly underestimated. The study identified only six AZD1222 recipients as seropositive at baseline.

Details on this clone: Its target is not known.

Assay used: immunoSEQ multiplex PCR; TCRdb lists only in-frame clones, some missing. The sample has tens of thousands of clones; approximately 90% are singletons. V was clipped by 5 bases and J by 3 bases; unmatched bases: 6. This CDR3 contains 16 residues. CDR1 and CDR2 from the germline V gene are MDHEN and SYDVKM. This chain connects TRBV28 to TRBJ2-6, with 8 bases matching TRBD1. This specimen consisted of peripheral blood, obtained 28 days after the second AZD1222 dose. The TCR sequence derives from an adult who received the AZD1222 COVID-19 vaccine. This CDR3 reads CASSPTGVGGANVLTF. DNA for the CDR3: TGTGCCAGCAGTCCGACAGGGGTTGGTGGGGCCAACGTCCTGACTTTC.